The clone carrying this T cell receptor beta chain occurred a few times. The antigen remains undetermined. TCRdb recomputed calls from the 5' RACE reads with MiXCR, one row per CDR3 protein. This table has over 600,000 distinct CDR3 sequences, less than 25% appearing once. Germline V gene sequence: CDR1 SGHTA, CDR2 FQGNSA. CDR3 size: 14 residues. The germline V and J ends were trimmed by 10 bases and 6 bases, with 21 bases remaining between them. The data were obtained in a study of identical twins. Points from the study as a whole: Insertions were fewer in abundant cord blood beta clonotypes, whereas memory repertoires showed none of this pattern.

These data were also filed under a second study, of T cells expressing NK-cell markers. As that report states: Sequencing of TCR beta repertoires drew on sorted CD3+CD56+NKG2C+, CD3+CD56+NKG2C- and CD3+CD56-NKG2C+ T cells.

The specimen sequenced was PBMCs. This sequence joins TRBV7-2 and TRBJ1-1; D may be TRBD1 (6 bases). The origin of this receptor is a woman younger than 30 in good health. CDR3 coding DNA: TGTGCCACCTTCGTCGACAGGAATGGCGCTGAAGCTTTCTTT. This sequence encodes CATFVDRNGAEAFF. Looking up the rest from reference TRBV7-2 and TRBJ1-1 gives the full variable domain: GAGVSQSPSNKVTEKGKDVELRCDPISGHTALYWYRQSLGQGLEFLIYFQGNSAPDKSGLPSDRFSAERTGGSVSTLTIQRTQQEDSAVYLCATFVDRNGAEAFFGQGTRLTVV.